The 17 T cell receptor beta chains below all came from one sample that was sequenced in a study of blood T cell repertoires in COVID-19. Assay: immunoSEQ multiplex PCR; the TCRdb copy retains only in-frame clones and omits some. Altogether 280,000 or so clones are present, 70% to 90% being singletons, with the ten largest covering approximately 12%. Material for sequencing was peripheral blood. All receptors derive from a woman aged 60-75 years with acute or convalescent COVID-19.

This clone turned up a few times. The V and J genes are TRBV5-5 and TRBJ1-2; TRBD1 is a possible D gene (6 bases). The CDR3 is 16 residues long. V was cut by 0 bases and J by 1 base, with 13 bases left in between. CDR1 is SGHKS and CDR2 is YYEKEE in the germline V gene (reference sequence). CDR3 amino acids: CASSLVRAGDNYGYTF. CDR3 nucleotides: TGTGCCAGCAGCTTGGTAAGGGCAGGGGATAACTATGGCTACACCTTC. The full variable domain, in which reference TRBV5-5 and TRBJ1-2 provide the parts outside the CDR3, is DAGVTQSPTHLIKTRGQQVTLRCSPISGHKSVSWYQQVLGQGPQFIFQYYEKEERGRGNFPDRFSARQFPNYSSELNVNALLLGDSALYLCASSLVRAGDNYGYTFGSGTRLTVV.

This rearrangement joins TRBV4-3 to TRBJ2-7, with 7 bases matching TRBD2. The CDR3 runs to 16 residues. Germline loops: CDR1 LGHNA, CDR2 YSLEER. V lost 3 bases to trimming and J lost 1 base; unmatched junction nucleotides: 9. CDR3 nucleotide sequence: TGCGCCAGCAGCCAGGGTGGGGGGGTCGGATCCTACGAGCAGTACTTC. The encoded protein is CASSQGGGVGSYEQYF.

J is TRBJ2-5 and V is TRBV3-1 (or the pseudogene TRBV3-2); 10 bases map to TRBD1. Looked up from germline, CDR1 is LGHDT and CDR2 is YNNKEL (reference sequence). V lost 2 bases, J lost 10 bases, and 13 bases stayed unmatched. CDR3 length: 16 residues. The CDR3, as DNA: TGTGCCAGCAGCCAAAGAACCGGGACAGGGGCGGGCATCCAGTACTTC. Protein sequence: CASSQRTGTGAGIQYF.

The chain recombines TRBV5-1 with TRBJ2-1; 8 nucleotides agree with TRBD2. This CDR3 comprises 15 residues. The germline V gene encodes CDR1 SGHRS and CDR2 YFSETQ. Losses at the gene ends were 4 bases for V and 7 bases for J; bases not matched to a gene: 10. CDR3 sequence (DNA): TGCGCCAGCAGCCCGAATAGAGGGACTAGAAATGAGCAGTTCTTC. Translating gives CASSPNRGTRNEQFF.

This clone was detected only once. The chain is built from TRBV7-9 and TRBJ2-5; TRBD1 matches at 10 bases. The V gene end was trimmed by 5 bases and the J gene end by 2 bases; junction bases not matched to a gene: 5. CDR1 SEHNR and CDR2 FQNEAQ come from the germline V gene (reference sequence). CDR3 length: 15 amino acids. In DNA form, the CDR3 reads TGTGCCAGCAGCCCCGGGACAGGGGTGCAAGAGACCCAGTACTTC. Translation: CASSPGTGVQETQYF. Combining the CDR3 with reference TRBV7-9 and TRBJ2-5 gives the whole variable domain DTGVSQNPRHKITKRGQNVTFRCDPISEHNRLYWYRQTLGQGPEFLTYFQNEAQLEKSRLLSDRFSAERPKGSFSTLEIQRTEQGDSAMYLCASSPGTGVQETQYFGPGTRLLVL.

This clone occurred once. This chain links TRBV5-1 with TRBJ2-1; no clear D gene. V was cut by 0 bases and J by 3 bases, with 13 bases left in between. In germline, CDR1 is SGHRS, CDR2 YFSETQ. CDR3 length equals 16 residues. The CDR3 spells CASSLVGLENYNEQFF. DNA of the CDR3: TGCGCCAGCAGCTTGGTAGGCCTAGAGAACTACAATGAGCAGTTCTTC.

The rearrangement links TRBV18 to TRBJ1-4, with D maybe TRBD1 (6 bases). Between the trimmed V and J ends, which lost 4 bases and 4 bases, there was a span of 13 bases. The germline V gene encodes CDR1 KGHSH and CDR2 LQKENI. The CDR3 is made up of 15 amino acids. The CDR3 here is CASSQDSKVNEKLFF. DNA for the CDR3: TGTGCCAGCTCACAGGACAGCAAGGTTAATGAAAAACTGTTTTTT.

CDR3 region: CATSRDLEGGPSDTQYF. DNA of the CDR3: TGTGCCACCAGCAGAGATCTTGAGGGAGGGCCCTCAGATACGCAGTATTTT. The chain has TRBV15 and TRBJ2-3; 7 nucleotides line up with TRBD2. V lost 0 bases and J lost 4; bases outside the gene matches: 10. The CDR3 length is 17 residues. Germline lookup yields CDR1 LNHNV and CDR2 YYDKDF (reference sequence).

The chain couples TRBV29-1 to TRBJ2-3; TRBD2 is a possible D gene (6 bases). Germline V gives CDR1 SQVTM, CDR2 ANQGSEA. V was clipped by 0 bases and J by 5 bases, with 15 bases between them. The CDR3 sequence is 15 residues long. The CDR3 DNA sequence: TGCAGCGTTGAAGATCGTGGAGGGATGGTAGATACGCAGTATTTT. It encodes CSVEDRGGMVDTQYF.

This sequence joins TRBV29-1 and TRBJ1-4, with D possibly TRBD1 on 5 matching bases. The CDR3 has 14 residues. The germline V and J ends were trimmed by 4 bases and 1 base, with 10 bases remaining between them. Per germline, CDR1 SQVTM and CDR2 ANQGSEA. DNA of the CDR3: TGCAGCGTTGGGGCCCAGGGAACTAATGAAAAACTGTTTTTT. Translated, it gives CSVGAQGTNEKLFF.

The gene calls are TRBV5-1 and TRBJ2-7; 12 bases line up with TRBD1. The CDR3 has 15 amino acids. V trimming: 4 bases; J trimming: 4 bases; junction bases outside the gene matches: 6. Per the germline V gene, CDR1 is SGHRS and CDR2 is YFSETQ. The CDR3 is CASSVGTGGYYEQYF. CDR3 DNA sequence: TGCGCCAGCAGCGTCGGGACAGGGGGCTATTACGAGCAGTACTTC. Together with reference TRBV5-1 and TRBJ2-7, the CDR3 gives the full variable domain: KAGVTQTPRYLIKTRGQQVTLSCSPISGHRSVSWYQQTPGQGLQFLFEYFSETQRNKGNFPGRFSGRQFSNSRSEMNVSTLELGDSALYLCASSVGTGGYYEQYFGPGTRLTVT.

This clone was counted only a few times. V usage is TRBV14 and J usage is TRBJ1-6; D is possibly TRBD1 (5 bases). V shed 1 base and J shed 1 base, with 5 bases lying between them. Germline CDR1 reads SGHDN; CDR2 reads FVKESK. This CDR3 has 15 residues. CDR3 in DNA: TGTGCCAGCAGCCAAGCAGGGTCCTATAATTCACCCCTCCACTTT. Translated, it gives CASSQAGSYNSPLHF.

The V and J genes are TRBV5-1 and TRBJ2-5, with TRBD2 matching 8 bases. The junction had 7 bases not matched to a gene; V was cut back by 6 bases and J by 0 bases. Germline CDR1 is SGHRS and CDR2 is YFSETQ. The CDR3 sequence is 15 residues long. CDR3 region: CASTLLAGYQETQYF. The CDR3 region has the DNA TGCGCCAGCACCCTATTAGCGGGGTACCAAGAGACCCAGTACTTC.

The gene calls are TRBV27 and TRBJ2-7; a weak D match, TRBD1 (5 bases). Germline CDR1 MNHEY, CDR2 SMNVEV (reference sequence). CDR3 size: 13 residues. The V and J ends lost 3 bases and 6 bases respectively, with 12 bases between them. This CDR3 is CASSFYRSGEQYF. CDR3 nucleotides: TGTGCCAGCAGTTTTTACAGGTCCGGCGAGCAGTACTTC.

The chain carries TRBV5-6 and TRBJ2-1; 9 positions agree with TRBD1. The V gene's germline CDR1 is SGHDT and CDR2 YYEEEE. The CDR3 contains 17 residues. Trimming at V came to 0 bases and at J to 6 bases, leaving 10 bases not matched to a gene. CDR3 residues: CASSLGPWDRVVNEQFF. The DNA of the CDR3 is TGTGCCAGCAGCTTGGGCCCCTGGGACAGGGTGGTCAATGAGCAGTTCTTC.

This clone was found a few times. The rearrangement joins TRBV12-3 or TRBV12-4 to TRBJ1-2; a possible D gene is TRBD1 (5 bases). The CDR3 has 13 amino acids. The V and J ends lost 2 bases and 7 bases respectively, with 11 bases between them. CDR3: CASSLSGRGGYTF. CDR3 sequence (DNA): TGTGCCAGCAGTTTATCAGGGAGGGGTGGCTACACCTTC.

The rearrangement uses TRBV4-3 and TRBJ2-7, with 7 bases identical to TRBD1. J was trimmed by 3 bases and V by 0 bases; bases with no gene match: 5. Germline loops: CDR1 LGHNA, CDR2 YSLEER. This CDR3 is built from 15 residues. In DNA, the CDR3 is TGCGCCAGCAGCCAAGAGAACAGGGGTCACTACGAGCAGTACTTC. It specifies CASSQENRGHYEQYF.